The present entry profiles one TCR beta chain with its context. Its cognate antigen is unknown. The sample is drawn from a study of siplizumab effects on memory and regulatory T cells. Broader study findings: Roughly 80-95% of proliferating CD4+ or CD8+ clones defied assignment to a naive or memory phenotype. Unstimulated naive T cells seemed to show more diversity than memory cells did, and they also seemed to be among the major contributors to the alloresponse.

The V gene lost 2 bases and the J gene lost 4 bases, with 11 bases spanning the gap. The CDR3 is made up of 14 amino acids. Germline loops: CDR1 KGHSH, CDR2 LQKENI. Method: immunoSEQ multiplex PCR; TCRdb's copy keeps in-frame clones and lacks some. The table shows 90,000 to 150,000 clones, with 90% to 95% occurring only once. The sample comprised non-Treg CD4+ T cells sorted from blood. The chain carries TRBV18 and TRBJ1-1; the D is unclear. This TCR derives from a human donor in good health. As DNA, the CDR3 is TGTGCCAGCTCACCATGGTCCAGCAGCACTGAAGCTTTCTTT. Protein product: CASSPWSSSTEAFF. The full variable domain, with the rest looked up from reference TRBV18 and TRBJ1-1, is NAGVMQNPRHLVRRRGQEARLRCSPMKGHSHVYWYRQLPEEGLKFMVYLQKENIIDESGMPKERFSAEFPKEGPSILRIQQVVRGDSAAYFCASSPWSSSTEAFFGQGTRLTVV.